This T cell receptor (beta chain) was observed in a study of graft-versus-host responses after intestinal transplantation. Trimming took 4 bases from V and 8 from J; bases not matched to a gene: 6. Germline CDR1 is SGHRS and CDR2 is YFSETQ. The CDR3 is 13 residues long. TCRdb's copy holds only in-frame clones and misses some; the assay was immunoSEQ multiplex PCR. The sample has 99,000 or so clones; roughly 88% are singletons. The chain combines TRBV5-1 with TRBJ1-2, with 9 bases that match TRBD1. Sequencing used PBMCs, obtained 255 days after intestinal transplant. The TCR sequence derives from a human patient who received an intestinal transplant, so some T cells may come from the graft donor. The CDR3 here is CASSRGQGGGYTF. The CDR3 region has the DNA TGCGCCAGCAGCAGGGGACAGGGTGGCGGCTACACCTTC.